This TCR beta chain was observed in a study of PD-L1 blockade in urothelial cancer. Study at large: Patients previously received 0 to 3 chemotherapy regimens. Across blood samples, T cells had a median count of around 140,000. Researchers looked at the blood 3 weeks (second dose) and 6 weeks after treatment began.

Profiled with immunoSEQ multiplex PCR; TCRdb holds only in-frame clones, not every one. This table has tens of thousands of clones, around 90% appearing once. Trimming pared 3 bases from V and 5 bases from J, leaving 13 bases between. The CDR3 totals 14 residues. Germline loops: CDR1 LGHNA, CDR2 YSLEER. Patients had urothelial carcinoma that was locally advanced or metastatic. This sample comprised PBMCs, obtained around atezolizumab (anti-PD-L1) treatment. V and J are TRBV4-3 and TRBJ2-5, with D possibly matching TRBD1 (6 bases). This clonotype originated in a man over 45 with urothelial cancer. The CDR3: CASSQQTGRETQYF. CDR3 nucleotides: TGCGCCAGCAGCCAGCAGACAGGACGGGAGACCCAGTACTTC.